One sample yielded the 30 T cell receptor beta chains listed below, sequenced in a study of cytomegalovirus exposure and HLA in healthy donors. PCR used 60 Vbeta primers and 13 Jbeta primers. Libraries were prepared by immunoSEQ multiplex PCR; TCRdb keeps only in-frame clonotypes and omits some of them. The sample has 35,000 to 40,000 clones; 90% to 95% are singletons. The sample consisted of PBMCs. These receptors were taken from a young woman in good health and CMV-seronegative.

The chain combines TRBV10-3 with TRBJ2-2, with 8 bases aligning to TRBD2. With 6 bases clipped from V and 6 bases from J, the junction kept 21 bases outside the gene matches. Germline V lookup: CDR1 ENHRY, CDR2 SYGVKD. The CDR3 is 19 residues long. In nucleotides, the CDR3 is TGTGCCATCAGCGGGGGGGCCTCCGTTGTTGGTGGAGTCCCCGGGGAGCTGTTTTTT. Its protein is CAISGGASVVGGVPGELFF.

The chain has TRBV5-4 and TRBJ2-5; 7 nucleotides agree with TRBD2. CDR1 and CDR2 from the germline V gene are SGHNT and YYREEE (reference sequence). V was clipped by 0 bases and J by 5 bases; unmatched bases: 7. The CDR3 length is 15 residues. The CDR3 spells CASSLEGGSYETQYF. The CDR3 DNA follows: TGTGCCAGCAGCTTGGAGGGCGGGAGTTACGAGACCCAGTACTTC.

The J gene is TRBJ2-7, the V gene TRBV4-2, with D possibly being TRBD1 (6 bases). Per germline, CDR1 LGHNA and CDR2 YNFKEQ. The CDR3 has 16 residues. Deletions cut 3 bases from V and 2 bases from J, with 17 bases between. CDR3 sequence: CASSQGPEDSTYEQYF. CDR3 nucleotide sequence: TGTGCCAGCAGCCAGGGTCCGGAGGACAGTACCTACGAGCAGTACTTC.

This chain joins TRBV7-3 and TRBJ1-2; no clear D. The V end lost 0 bases, the J end lost 2 bases, and 10 bases lay between the germline ends. CDR1 is SGHTA and CDR2 is FQGTGA in the germline V gene. The CDR3 runs to 15 residues. CDR3 sequence (DNA): TGTGCCAGCAGCTTAACGAGTGGGGAGAACTATGGCTACACCTTC. Its translation: CASSLTSGENYGYTF.

The chain links TRBV13 to TRBJ2-4, with D maybe TRBD1 (6 bases). The V end was cut by 5 bases, the J end by 1 base, with 15 bases between. There are 16 residues in the CDR3. The germline gives CDR1 PRHDT, CDR2 FYEKMQ (reference sequence). DNA of the CDR3: TGTGCCAGCAGCAGAGGGAGTAGGGGGGCCAAAAACATTCAGTACTTC. It codes for CASSRGSRGAKNIQYF.

The V gene is TRBV19, the J gene TRBJ1-2; possible D gene TRBD1, 5 bases. Germline V lookup: CDR1 LNHDA, CDR2 SQIVND (reference sequence). The CDR3 is 14 amino acids. Trimming cost V 6 bases and J 2 bases, with 13 bases left between them. CDR3 in DNA: TGTGCCAGTAGCCGGGGGACGGAGAACTATGGCTACACCTTC. It specifies CASSRGTENYGYTF.

This clone was recorded once. At one boundary the junction diverges from the germline segment, which might be a read error. The rearrangement uses TRBV28 and TRBJ2-3; D gene unclear. The length of the CDR3 is 12 residues. Germline-derived CDR1 and CDR2 are MDHEN and SYDVKM. CDR3 amino acids: CASSYSHYTLNF. For the CDR3, the DNA is TGTGCCAGCAGCTACTCTCACTATACGTTGAATTTT.

This clone occurred once. The rearrangement joins TRBV6-1 to TRBJ2-7, with 13 nucleotides matching TRBD2. The CDR3 runs to 17 residues. Germline assignment: CDR1 MNHNS and CDR2 SASEGT. V shed 4 bases and J 2 bases; nucleotides not matched to a gene: 8. The chain's CDR3 is CASSAGLAGEIAYEQYF. The CDR3 DNA reads TGTGCCAGCAGTGCCGGACTAGCGGGAGAGATCGCCTACGAGCAGTACTTC.

A single count supports this clone. The rearrangement links TRBV6-5 to TRBJ1-4; D might be TRBD1 (6 bases). Trimming pared 0 bases from V and 4 bases from J, leaving 12 bases between. Germline assignment: CDR1 MNHEY and CDR2 SVGAGI. CDR3 length: 16 amino acids. The CDR3 reads CASSYSNPRGNEKLFF. DNA of the CDR3: TGTGCCAGCAGTTACTCGAATCCCAGGGGTAATGAAAAACTGTTTTTT.

The J gene is TRBJ2-3, the V gene TRBV7-9; D is possibly TRBD1 (5 bases). The V end lost 5 bases, the J end lost 4 bases, and 16 bases lay between the germline ends. This CDR3 comprises 15 residues. Germline V CDR1 and CDR2: SEHNR, FQNEAQ (reference sequence). CDR3 DNA: TGTGCCAGCAGCCGGATAAGGGGCAGGCCAGATACGCAGTATTTT. This encodes CASSRIRGRPDTQYF.

The V gene is TRBV19, the J gene TRBJ1-2, with a possible D match to TRBD1 (5 bases). The germline gives CDR1 LNHDA, CDR2 SQIVND (reference sequence). V lost 4 bases to trimming and J lost 3 bases, with 15 bases between them. The CDR3 has 15 residues. For the CDR3, the DNA is TGTGCCAGTAGTACGGTTCAGGGTGGCGACTATGGCTACACCTTC. This translates into CASSTVQGGDYGYTF.

The chain carries TRBV28 and TRBJ2-3, with unresolved D. The CDR3 is 15 residues long. V was trimmed by 5 bases and J by 2 bases, leaving 14 bases between them. Germline V gives CDR1 MDHEN, CDR2 SYDVKM. CDR3 sequence: CASSEDGFPTDTQYF. For the CDR3, the DNA is TGTGCCAGCAGTGAGGATGGGTTCCCCACAGATACGCAGTATTTT.

The rearrangement uses TRBV9 and TRBJ2-5, with 9 bases lining up with TRBD2. The CDR3 totals 16 residues. Germline V gives CDR1 SGDLS, CDR2 YYNGEE. The junction had 4 bases not matched to a gene; V was cut back by 0 bases and J by 1 base. In DNA form, the CDR3 reads TGTGCCAGCAGCGTAGGGGCTAGCGGGGCCCAAGAGACCCAGTACTTC. Its translation is CASSVGASGAQETQYF.

The genes are TRBV7-9 and TRBJ2-1; 9 bases line up with TRBD1. CDR3 length equals 15 residues. Germline loops: CDR1 SEHNR, CDR2 FQNEAQ (reference sequence). After removal of 7 bases from V and 10 bases from J, the junction contained 14 bases not matched to a gene. Here the CDR3 DNA reads TGTGCCAGCACCGCTCGGGGGGACAGGGTATTCGAGCAGTTCTTC. Translating it yields CASTARGDRVFEQFF.

This clone occurred once. The chain joins TRBV7-9 to TRBJ1-5; maybe TRBD1 (5 bases). V lost 5 bases, J lost 0 bases, and 14 bases lay in between. In germline, CDR1 is SEHNR, CDR2 FQNEAQ (reference sequence). The CDR3 contains 16 residues. As DNA, the CDR3 is TGTGCCAGCAGCGTCGGCGGGGCTTATAGCAATCAGCCCCAGCATTTT. Translating it yields CASSVGGAYSNQPQHF.

The V call is TRBV30, the J call TRBJ1-3, with D uncertain. Germline V gene lookup returns CDR1 GTSNPN and CDR2 SVGIG (reference sequence). V lost 8 bases to trimming and J lost 3 bases, with 14 bases between them. This CDR3 has 13 amino acids. CDR3 nucleotides: TGTGCCCTCGGACTCAACCTTGGAAACACCATATATTTT. Translated: CALGLNLGNTIYF.

The chain couples TRBV18 to TRBJ2-5, with D perhaps matching TRBD2 (5 bases). Germline V gene lookup returns CDR1 KGHSH and CDR2 LQKENI. Trimming removed 1 base from V and 2 bases from J, with 11 bases in between. This CDR3 has 15 amino acids. As DNA, the CDR3 is TGTGCCAGCTCACCACGGGCTAGCCGTCAAGAGACCCAGTACTTC. The encoded protein is CASSPRASRQETQYF.

The gene calls are TRBV5-1 and TRBJ1-2; D unresolved. Germline values: CDR1 SGHRS, CDR2 YFSETQ. Trimming removed 3 bases from V and 0 bases from J, with 12 bases in between. This CDR3 region has 15 residues. The CDR3 sequence is CASSSPQAPNYGYTF. The CDR3 DNA sequence: TGCGCCAGCAGCTCCCCCCAGGCTCCTAACTATGGCTACACCTTC.

This rearrangement joins TRBV7-2 to TRBJ2-2; 14 nucleotides line up with TRBD2. The ends lost 6 bases at V and 4 bases at J; junction bases unmatched: 4. CDR3 length: 16 residues. The V gene's germline CDR1 is SGHTA and CDR2 FQGNSA. The CDR3 sequence: CASRLGLAGATGELFF. The CDR3 region has the DNA TGTGCCAGCAGATTGGGACTAGCGGGAGCCACCGGGGAGCTGTTTTTT.

V gene TRBV25-1 combines with J gene TRBJ2-5; D unclear. This CDR3 is 12 amino acids long. Between the trimmed V and J ends, which lost 1 base and 5 bases, there was a span of 5 bases. Germline V CDR1 and CDR2: MGHDK, SYGVNS. The CDR3 region is CASSEFAETQYF. The CDR3 DNA reads as TGTGCCAGCAGTGAATTCGCGGAGACCCAGTACTTC. The variable domain in full, with the rest retrieved from reference TRBV25-1 and TRBJ2-5, is EADIYQTPRYLVIGTGKKITLECSQTMGHDKMYWYQQDPGMELHLIHYSYGVNSTEKGDLSSESTVSRIRTEHFPLTLESARPSHTSQYLCASSEFAETQYFGPGTRLLVL.

The chain combines TRBV27 with TRBJ2-7, with TRBD2 matching over 12 bases. CDR3 length equals 16 residues. Germline CDR1 and CDR2: MNHEY and SMNVEV (reference sequence). After removal of 4 bases from V and 7 bases from J, the junction contained 11 bases not matched to a gene. For the CDR3, the DNA is TGTGCCAGCAGTTCGACTAGCGGGAGTGAGGTGGAGGAGCAGTACTTC. Translation: CASSSTSGSEVEEQYF.

This clone appeared a single time. The V call is TRBV4-1, the J call TRBJ2-7; tentatively, D is TRBD2 (6 bases). This CDR3 comprises 14 residues. Trimming removed 3 bases at V and 6 bases at J, with 15 bases between. Germline CDR1 is MGHRA and CDR2 is YSYEKL. CDR3 nucleotide sequence: TGCGCCAGCAGCCAGGGACTGGGGCAAGGCGAGCAGTACTTC. Translating it yields CASSQGLGQGEQYF.

The gene calls are TRBV7-6 and TRBJ2-2; D gene uncertain. Germline lookup yields CDR1 SGHVS and CDR2 FNYEAQ. This CDR3 comprises 14 residues. Trimming left V 5 bases short and J 4 bases short, with 11 bases between. Written as DNA, the CDR3 is TGTGCCAGCAGCCCCAGAGACATCACCGGGGAGCTGTTTTTT. Residues: CASSPRDITGELFF.

The chain carries TRBV28 and TRBJ2-3, with D perhaps matching TRBD1 (8 bases). The CDR3 loop spans 18 amino acids. Germline CDR1 reads MDHEN; CDR2 reads SYDVKM. V was trimmed by 3 bases and J by 2 bases, leaving 21 bases between them. The CDR3, as DNA: TGTGCCAGCAGTTTGCTGTTGGACAGGGAGGGATACACAGATACGCAGTATTTT. Protein product: CASSLLLDREGYTDTQYF.

V is TRBV29-1 and J is TRBJ2-1; the D gene is possibly TRBD2 (5 bases). The CDR3 loop spans 13 amino acids. Germline V gives CDR1 SQVTM, CDR2 ANQGSEA. V lost 7 bases to trimming and J lost 4 bases, with 14 bases between them. The CDR3 DNA is TGCAGCGCTCTTCGCGGAGGATACAATGAGCAGTTCTTC. Translating gives CSALRGGYNEQFF.

This sequence joins TRBV9 and TRBJ2-7; 10 nucleotides align to TRBD2. The CDR3 is 17 amino acids. In germline, CDR1 is SGDLS, CDR2 YYNGEE. V shed 2 bases, J shed 3 bases, and the junction held 11 bases outside the gene matches. The CDR3, as DNA: TGTGCCAGCAGCGTGGGTGCGCGGGCTAGCGGGAGCTACGAGCAGTACTTC. This sequence encodes CASSVGARASGSYEQYF.

In the case of this clone: The sample holds other DNA sequences that translate to the same CDR3. The rearrangement joins TRBV6-1 to TRBJ1-3; D might be TRBD1 (5 bases). Between the trimmed V and J ends, which lost 1 base and 4 bases, there was a span of 14 bases. Germline CDR1 reads MNHNS; CDR2 reads SASEGT. There are 16 residues in the CDR3. The CDR3 sequence: CASSEGRGSSGNTIYF. CDR3 nucleotide sequence: TGTGCCAGCAGTGAAGGCCGGGGGAGCTCCGGAAACACCATATATTTT.

This clone was picked up a small number of times. The chain links TRBV6-1 to TRBJ1-4, with unresolved D. Looked up from germline, CDR1 is MNHNS and CDR2 is SASEGT. The CDR3 loop spans 14 amino acids. Between the trimmed V and J ends, which lost 1 base and 9 bases, there was a span of 12 bases. The DNA for the CDR3 is TGTGCCAGCAGTGAAGGGGCGGGAATGAAAAAACTGTTTTTT. Protein product: CASSEGAGMKKLFF.

This chain uses TRBV5-1 with TRBJ2-1; 7 positions agree with TRBD1. J lost 0 bases, V lost 3 bases, and 6 bases had no gene match. Germline V gene data show CDR1 as SGHRS and CDR2 as YFSETQ. The CDR3 has 16 residues. In DNA, the CDR3 is TGCGCCAGCAGCTGGGCAGGGGGTAGCTCCTACAATGAGCAGTTCTTC. The encoded protein is CASSWAGGSSYNEQFF.

The sample holds one count of this clone. V is TRBV6-5 and J is TRBJ1-5, with D possibly being TRBD1 (6 bases). The CDR3 sequence is 12 residues long. The V and J ends lost 5 bases and 6 bases respectively, with 8 bases between them. Germline values: CDR1 MNHEY, CDR2 SVGAGI. The CDR3 DNA reads as TGTGCCAGCAGTCAGGGGAGTCAGCCCCAGCATTTT. The encoded protein is CASSQGSQPQHF.